A selection of T cell receptor beta chains follows, all from one sample in a study of T cell responses to AZD1222 COVID-19 vaccine. Only in-frame clones appear in the TCRdb table, and some are missing; sequencing was by immunoSEQ multiplex PCR. Of over 60,000 clones in the sample, more than 75% were seen once. Sequencing was performed on peripheral blood, taken on day 0 of AZD1222 vaccination. The source of these receptors is an adult in good health. The CDR3 runs from the conserved cysteine through the conserved F or W.

>14|TRBJ2-5|TRBV11-3
CASSLGGVGETQYF
>16|TRBJ1-5|TRBV19
CASSPWDGYSNQPQHF
>15|TRBJ1-6|TRBV19
CASSEGPSGDSPLHF
>13|TRBJ2-7|TRBV11-2
CASSSGVIYEQYF
>17|TRBJ2-3|TRBV7-2
CASSLGLIAGGADTQYF
>14|TRBJ1-2|TRBV27
CASSSWADNYGYTF
>16|TRBJ1-2|TRBV19
CASSIAQGVTDYGYTF
>13|TRBJ1-1|TRBV6-5
CATSRQVNTEAFF
>14|TRBJ1-6|TRBV5-1
CASSLQGENSPLHF
>14|TRBJ1-5|TRBV19
CASSIANSNQPQHF
>15|TRBJ2-2|TRBV13
CASSLQGRETGELFF
>13|TRBJ2-7|TRBV12-3/TRBV12-4
CASRRTGTYEQYF
>14|TRBJ2-2|TRBV30
CAWDGGANTGELFF
>14|TRBJ2-2|TRBV29-1
CSVTTGPNTGELFF
>16|TRBJ1-2|TRBV19
CASSISGQGKNYGYTF
>15|TRBJ1-1|TRBV18
CASSPQRTTNTEAFF
>14|TRBJ1-1|TRBV2
CASRQNSMNTEAFF
>13|TRBJ1-5|TRBV16
CASSLTGGPPQHF
>16|TRBJ1-2|TRBV5-1
CASSSSGTGGYYGYTF
>16|TRBJ2-3|TRBV7-3
CASSKSSGGSTDTQYF
>15|TRBJ2-1|TRBV11-3
CASSTTSGGANEQFF
>12|TRBJ1-1|TRBV30
CAWSVPRLEAFF
>15|TRBJ1-2|TRBV28
CASEDSGEVGYGYTF
>12|TRBJ2-1|TRBV30
CAWKNGGYEQFF
>14|TRBJ1-2|TRBV25-1
CASTKTGVNYGYTF
>17|TRBJ1-4|TRBV2
CASSVGDRASRGEKLFF
>13|TRBJ1-1|TRBV7-9
CASSSRQNTEAFF
>14|TRBJ2-2|TRBV29-1
CSVYRGTNTGELFF
>11|TRBJ1-1|TRBV29-1
CSGDRGTEAFF
>15|TRBJ1-2|TRBV9
CASSVGPTEHYGYTF